The entry below describes one T cell receptor beta chain. This clone's antigen is unknown. The input lacks base qualities; no much larger clone sits a single base away. These data come from a study of T cell responses to AZD1222 COVID-19 vaccine (dated by TCRdb to the early 2020s). Turning to the overall study: Because spike-specific TCR depth and breadth did not differ between the two schedules, AZD1222 recipients who got a second dose at roughly 4 weeks were pooled with those who got a second dose at roughly 12 weeks. Trial participants were enrolled into age subgroups of 18-55, 56-69 and 70-plus years, which contained around 150, 29 and 61 TCR-sequenced participants, respectively. A total of over 230 trial participants underwent TCR sequencing, of whom about 200 received two doses of AZD1222 and 26 received two doses of the MenACWY control vaccine. Overall results and qualifications from the work: Conclusions about previously exposed vaccinees were limited because only six AZD1222 recipients were SARS-CoV-2 seropositive at baseline. Nearly half of unique spike-specific TCRs reportedly recognized epitopes outside regions mutated in the B.1.351 and B.1.1.7 variants. After two AZD1222 doses, both the breadth and the depth of spike-specific TCRs were significantly higher than at day 0 and than in MenACWY recipients. Participants were mostly white British and included more females than males, and it was suggested by the authors that clonal diversity may have been underestimated. In the small 56-69-year group, the increase in depth fell short of significance, most likely because of low power. Vaccine-associated CD4 TCRs spanned the whole spike protein, with dominant responses in regions 160-218 and 743-854. Because no day 14 peak-response samples were available, repertoires were characterized only after the peak T cell response.

V ends up 4 bases short and J 5 bases short, with an unmatched junction base count of 14. The germline V gene provides CDR1 SGHRS and CDR2 YFSETQ. Measured from the cysteine to the phenylalanine, the CDR3 is 16 residues long. Only the CDR3 DNA is retained, 48 bases long and in frame from the first base. The CDR3 regions of human TCRbeta chains were analyzed by immunosequencing. On the study's bioinformatics: TCRs in the repertoires were compared against a reference library of SARS-CoV-2-specific TCRs that had been generated with the MIRA antigen-specificity platform. Breadth meant the fraction of unique TCRs that were SARS-CoV-2-associated, whereas depth meant the fraction of total T cells that were SARS-CoV-2-associated. Using the MIRA data, every spike-specific TCR was mapped to the spike region that the TCR reacted to and assigned to either a CD4 or a CD8 class. Log10-transformed breadth and depth values were compared by one-way ANOVA with Sidak's multiple comparisons tests. Drawn from immuneACCESS, this table holds only the in-frame rearrangements with V and J called that TCRdb kept. Clones are partly lost; checked studies trace under half to an unresolved V gene and leave the rest unexplained. That table gives V, J and clone size, and the DNA gave D and trimming. This sample holds some 60,000 clones; around 83% were observed only once. The top ten clonotypes cover roughly 20% of the sample.

The time point label, as the study defines it: baseline before first vaccination. Vaccinee samples came from UK trials COV001 and COV002, including a single-blind randomized controlled phase 2/3 trial of AZD1222 (ChAdOx1 nCoV-19) in healthy adults. Trial participant PBMC samples were collected at day 0 and day 28 after the second dose for TCRbeta chain sequencing. The TCR sequence derives from an adult in good health. The sequence is built from TRBV5-1 and TRBJ2-7; 8 central bases correspond to TRBD1. The sequencing used peripheral blood, collected on day 0 of AZD1222 vaccination. The DNA sequence follows: TGCGCCAGCAGCCTAGCCCGCGGACAGGGATTTGACGAGCAGTACTTC. It translates to CASSLARGQGFDEQYF.